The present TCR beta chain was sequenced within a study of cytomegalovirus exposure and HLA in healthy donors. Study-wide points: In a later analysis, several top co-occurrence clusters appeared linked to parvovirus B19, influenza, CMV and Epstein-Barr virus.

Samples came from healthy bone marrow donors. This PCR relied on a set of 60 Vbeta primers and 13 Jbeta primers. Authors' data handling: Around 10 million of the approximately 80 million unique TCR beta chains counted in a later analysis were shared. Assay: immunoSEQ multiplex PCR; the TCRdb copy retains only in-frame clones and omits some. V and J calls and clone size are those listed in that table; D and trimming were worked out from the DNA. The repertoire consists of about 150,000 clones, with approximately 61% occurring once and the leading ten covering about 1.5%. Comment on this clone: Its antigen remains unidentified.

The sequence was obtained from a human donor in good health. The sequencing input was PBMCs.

The CDR3 sequence: CASSLAGNSGNTIYF. In DNA, the CDR3 is TGTGCCAGCAGCTTGGCAGGCAACTCTGGAAACACCATATATTTT. This chain connects TRBV5-4 to TRBJ1-3; D uncertain. Trimming pared 0 bases from V and 0 bases from J, leaving 7 bases between. The length of the CDR3 is 15 residues. Germline V gene sequence: CDR1 SGHNT, CDR2 YYREEE (reference sequence).